This T cell receptor (beta chain) was documented in a study of T cell responses to AZD1222 COVID-19 vaccine. Study findings and constraints: Across the whole spike, CD4 TCRs peaked at regions 160-218 and 743-854. Possibly, clonal diversity was underestimated; donors were largely white British and included more females. Receipt of two AZD1222 doses was followed by a rise in Spike-specific TCR breadth and depth.

Per germline, CDR1 MNHEY and CDR2 SVGAGI. The CDR3 totals 15 residues. The V and J ends lost 7 bases and 4 bases, in that order; junction bases with no gene match: 12. Concerning this clone itself: The antigen remains undetermined.

Method: immunoSEQ multiplex PCR; TCRdb's copy keeps in-frame clones and lacks some. The sample lists roughly 150,000 clones, about 94% occurring once. The chain links TRBV6-5 to TRBJ1-2, with 7 bases that match TRBD1. The specimen was peripheral blood, collected on day 0 of AZD1222 vaccination. The origin of this receptor is an adult in good health. The CDR3 nucleotides read TGTGCCAGCACCCAAAGGGGGACAGATACCTATGGCTACACCTTC. Protein product: CASTQRGTDTYGYTF.